The 4 T cell receptor beta chains below all came from one sample that was sequenced in a study of Tregs in tolerant kidney transplant recipients. Their antigens remain unidentified. The method was immunoSEQ multiplex PCR; TCRdb's version includes in-frame clones alone and lacks a portion of them. The sample lists fewer than 40,000 clones, 82% occurring once. The sequencing input was Tregs from blood cultured with allogeneic cells. The origin of the receptors is a human donor in good health.

J is TRBJ2-2 and V is TRBV19, with TRBD2 matching 8 bases. V dropped 5 bases and J dropped 7; count of bases not matched to a gene: 9. Germline CDR1 reads LNHDA; CDR2 reads SQIVND (reference sequence). This CDR3 is built from 15 residues. In nucleotides, the CDR3 is TGTGCCAGTAGTTCCCGGGGGCGGGAGGTCGGGGAGCTGTTTTTT. As protein: CASSSRGREVGELFF.

The chain employs TRBV27 and TRBJ1-6; D not resolved. CDR3 length equals 15 residues. The germline gives CDR1 MNHEY, CDR2 SMNVEV (reference sequence). V lost 0 bases, J lost 8 bases, and 11 bases lay in between. CDR3 nucleotides: TGTGCCAGCAGTTTATCGATAGGGTGGGATTCACCCCTCCACTTT. This translates into CASSLSIGWDSPLHF.

The chain employs TRBV30 and TRBJ1-1; 8 bases align to TRBD1. This CDR3 has 16 amino acids. The germline V gene encodes CDR1 GTSNPN and CDR2 SVGIG (reference sequence). V lost 3 bases to trimming and J lost 5 bases; unmatched junction nucleotides: 14. In DNA form, the CDR3 reads TGTGCCTGGAGAAAGCAGGGGGCGTTAGTTAGGACTGAAGCTTTCTTT. It codes for CAWRKQGALVRTEAFF.

This clone was observed a single time. The rearrangement links TRBV7-9 to TRBJ2-3; D remains unclear. Germline V gene lookup returns CDR1 SEHNR and CDR2 FQNEAQ (reference sequence). Trimming pared 5 bases from V and 0 bases from J, leaving 12 bases between. This CDR3 comprises 15 residues. CDR3 loop: CASSPQASSTDTQYF. In DNA, the CDR3 is TGTGCCAGCAGCCCGCAGGCCTCTAGCACAGATACGCAGTATTTT. The full variable domain, completed using reference TRBV7-9 and TRBJ2-3, is DTGVSQNPRHKITKRGQNVTFRCDPISEHNRLYWYRQTLGQGPEFLTYFQNEAQLEKSRLLSDRFSAERPKGSFSTLEIQRTEQGDSAMYLCASSPQASSTDTQYFGPGTRLTVL.